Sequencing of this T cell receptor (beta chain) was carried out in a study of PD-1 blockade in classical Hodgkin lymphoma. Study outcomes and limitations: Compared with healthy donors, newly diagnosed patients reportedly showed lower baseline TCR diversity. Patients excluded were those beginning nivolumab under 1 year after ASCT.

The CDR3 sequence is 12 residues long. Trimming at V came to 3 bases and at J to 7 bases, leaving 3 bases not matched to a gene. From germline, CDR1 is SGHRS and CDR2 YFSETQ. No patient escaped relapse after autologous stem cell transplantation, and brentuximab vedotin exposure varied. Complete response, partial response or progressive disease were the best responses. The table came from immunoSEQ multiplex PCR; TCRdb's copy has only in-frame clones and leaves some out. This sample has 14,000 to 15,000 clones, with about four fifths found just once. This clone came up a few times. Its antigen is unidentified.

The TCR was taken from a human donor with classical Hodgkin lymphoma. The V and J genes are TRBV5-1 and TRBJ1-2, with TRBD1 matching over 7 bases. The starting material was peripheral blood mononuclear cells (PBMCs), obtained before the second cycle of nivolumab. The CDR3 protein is CASSSQGVGYTF. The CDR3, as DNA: TGCGCCAGCAGCTCCCAGGGGGTTGGCTACACCTTC.